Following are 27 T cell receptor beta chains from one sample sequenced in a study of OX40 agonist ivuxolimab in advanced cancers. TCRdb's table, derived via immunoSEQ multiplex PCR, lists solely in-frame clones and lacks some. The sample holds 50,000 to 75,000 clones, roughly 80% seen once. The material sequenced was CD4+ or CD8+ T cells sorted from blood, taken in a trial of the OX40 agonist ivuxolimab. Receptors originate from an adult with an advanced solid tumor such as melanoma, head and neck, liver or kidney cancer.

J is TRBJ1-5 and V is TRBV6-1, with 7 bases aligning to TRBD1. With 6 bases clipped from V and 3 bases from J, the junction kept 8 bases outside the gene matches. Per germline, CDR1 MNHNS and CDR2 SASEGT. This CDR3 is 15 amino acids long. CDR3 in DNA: TGTGCCAGCAGCAACACACAGGGGACCAATCAGCCCCAGCATTTT. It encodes CASSNTQGTNQPQHF.

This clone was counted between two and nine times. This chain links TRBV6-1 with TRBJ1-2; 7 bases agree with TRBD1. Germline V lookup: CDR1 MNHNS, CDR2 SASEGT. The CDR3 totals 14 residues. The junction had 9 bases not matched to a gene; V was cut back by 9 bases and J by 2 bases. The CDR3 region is CASVQGVLNYGYTF. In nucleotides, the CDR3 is TGTGCCAGTGTCCAGGGGGTTTTAAACTATGGCTACACCTTC.

In DNA, the CDR3 is TGTGCCAGCAGCTTAAACGTGGGGAACACTGAAGCTTTCTTT. As protein: CASSLNVGNTEAFF. The gene calls are TRBV7-3 and TRBJ1-1; D remains unclear. Trimming took off 1 base at V and 1 base at J, with 7 bases between the two ends. Germline loops: CDR1 SGHTA, CDR2 FQGTGA. There are 14 residues in the CDR3.

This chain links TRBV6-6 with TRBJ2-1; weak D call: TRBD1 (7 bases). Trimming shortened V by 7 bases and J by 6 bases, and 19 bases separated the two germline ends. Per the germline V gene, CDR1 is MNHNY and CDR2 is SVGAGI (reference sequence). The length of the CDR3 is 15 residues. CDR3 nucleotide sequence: TGTGCCAGCAATGGAGGGACAGTAGAGAGCAATGAGCAGTTCTTC. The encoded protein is CASNGGTVESNEQFF.

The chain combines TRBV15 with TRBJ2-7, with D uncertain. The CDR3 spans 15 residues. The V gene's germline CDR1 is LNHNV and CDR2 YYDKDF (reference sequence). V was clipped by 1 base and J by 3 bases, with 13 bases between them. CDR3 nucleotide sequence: TGTGCCACCAGCAGAGGATCCCTGGGCGTCTACGAGCAGTACTTC. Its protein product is CATSRGSLGVYEQYF.

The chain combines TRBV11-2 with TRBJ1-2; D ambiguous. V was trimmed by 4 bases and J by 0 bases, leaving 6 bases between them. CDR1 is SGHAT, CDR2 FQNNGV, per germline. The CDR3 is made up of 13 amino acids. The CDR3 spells CASSWRPNYGYTF. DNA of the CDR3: TGTGCCAGCAGCTGGAGACCTAACTATGGCTACACCTTC.

The CDR3 here is CASSFSPAPEAFF. Here the CDR3 DNA reads TGTGCCAGCAGCTTTTCCCCCGCCCCTGAAGCTTTCTTT. This chain connects TRBV5-6 to TRBJ1-1; unclear D gene. Between the trimmed V and J ends, which lost 2 bases and 6 bases, there was a span of 11 bases. This CDR3 region has 13 residues. Germline V CDR1 and CDR2: SGHDT, YYEEEE.

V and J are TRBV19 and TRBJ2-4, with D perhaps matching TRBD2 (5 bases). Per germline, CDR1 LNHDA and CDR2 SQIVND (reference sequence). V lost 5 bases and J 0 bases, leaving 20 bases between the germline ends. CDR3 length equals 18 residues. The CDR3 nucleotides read TGTGCCAGTAGTCGGATCCCGGGAACCCACTTAGCCAAAAACATTCAGTACTTC. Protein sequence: CASSRIPGTHLAKNIQYF.

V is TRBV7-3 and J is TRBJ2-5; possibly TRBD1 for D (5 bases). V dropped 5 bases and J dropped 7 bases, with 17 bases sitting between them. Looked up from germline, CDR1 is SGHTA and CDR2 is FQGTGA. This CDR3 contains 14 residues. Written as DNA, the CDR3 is TGTGCCAGCAGCGCGCAAGGGGCCCAGGGGACCCAGTACTTC. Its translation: CASSAQGAQGTQYF.

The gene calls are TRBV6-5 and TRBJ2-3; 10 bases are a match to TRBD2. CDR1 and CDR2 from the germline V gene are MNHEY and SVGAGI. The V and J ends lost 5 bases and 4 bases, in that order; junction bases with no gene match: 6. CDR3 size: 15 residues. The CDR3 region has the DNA TGTGCCAGCAGTGCCGGGACTAGCGAACCAGATACGCAGTATTTT. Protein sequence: CASSAGTSEPDTQYF.

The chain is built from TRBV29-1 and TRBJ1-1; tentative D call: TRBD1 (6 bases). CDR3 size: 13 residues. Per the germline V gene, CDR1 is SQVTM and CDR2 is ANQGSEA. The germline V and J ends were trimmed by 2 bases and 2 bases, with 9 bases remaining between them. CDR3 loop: CSVEIQGNTEAFF. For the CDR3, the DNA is TGCAGCGTTGAAATACAGGGAAACACTGAAGCTTTCTTT.

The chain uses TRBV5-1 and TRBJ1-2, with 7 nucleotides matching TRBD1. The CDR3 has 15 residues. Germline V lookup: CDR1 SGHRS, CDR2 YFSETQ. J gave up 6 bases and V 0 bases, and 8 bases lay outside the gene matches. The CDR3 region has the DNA TGCGCCAGCAGCTTGGCCCCAACAGGGGATCATGGCTACACCTTC. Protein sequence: CASSLAPTGDHGYTF.

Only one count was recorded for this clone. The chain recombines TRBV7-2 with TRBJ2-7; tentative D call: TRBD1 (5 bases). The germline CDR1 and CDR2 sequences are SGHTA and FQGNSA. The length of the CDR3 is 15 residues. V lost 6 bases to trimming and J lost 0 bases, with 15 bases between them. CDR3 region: CASREGVRDSYEQYF. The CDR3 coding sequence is TGTGCCAGCAGAGAAGGCGTCAGGGACTCCTACGAGCAGTACTTC.

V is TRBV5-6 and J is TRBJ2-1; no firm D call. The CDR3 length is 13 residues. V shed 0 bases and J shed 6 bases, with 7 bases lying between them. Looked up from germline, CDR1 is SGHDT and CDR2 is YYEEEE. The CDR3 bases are TGTGCCAGCAGCTTGGTGGACCGCAATGAGCAGTTCTTC. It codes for CASSLVDRNEQFF.

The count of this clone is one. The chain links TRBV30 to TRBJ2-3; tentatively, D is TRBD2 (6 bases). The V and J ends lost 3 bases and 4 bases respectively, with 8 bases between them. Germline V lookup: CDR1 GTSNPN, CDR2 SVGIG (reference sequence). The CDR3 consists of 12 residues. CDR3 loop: CAWRGGSDTQYF. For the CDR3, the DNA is TGTGCCTGGAGGGGGGGATCAGATACGCAGTATTTT.

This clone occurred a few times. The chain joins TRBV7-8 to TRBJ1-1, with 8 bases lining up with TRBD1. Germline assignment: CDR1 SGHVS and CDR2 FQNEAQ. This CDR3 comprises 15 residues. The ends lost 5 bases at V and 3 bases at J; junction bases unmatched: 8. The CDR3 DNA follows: TGTGCCAGCAGCCGTAGAACACAGGGGGACACTGAAGCTTTCTTT. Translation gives CASSRRTQGDTEAFF.

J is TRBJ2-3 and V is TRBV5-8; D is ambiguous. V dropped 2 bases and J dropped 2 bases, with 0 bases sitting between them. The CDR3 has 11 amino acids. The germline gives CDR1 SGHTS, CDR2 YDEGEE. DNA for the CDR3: TGTGCCAGCAGCTTCACAGATACGCAGTATTTT. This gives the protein CASSFTDTQYF.

CDR3 sequence reads: CASSLVPPYEQYF. CDR3 coding DNA: TGCGCCAGCAGCTTGGTCCCTCCCTACGAGCAGTACTTC. The chain is built from TRBV5-1 and TRBJ2-7; D remains ambiguous. This CDR3 contains 13 residues. Trimming removed 0 bases at V and 2 bases at J, with 6 bases between. CDR1 SGHRS and CDR2 YFSETQ come from the germline V gene.

The chain's CDR3 is CASSPNKNTEAFF. The CDR3, as DNA: TGCGCCAGCAGCCCAAACAAGAACACTGAAGCTTTCTTT. The rearrangement links TRBV5-1 to TRBJ1-1; no reliable D call. The germline V gene has CDR1 SGHRS and CDR2 YFSETQ. V lost 4 bases and J lost 1, with 8 bases in between. The CDR3 consists of 13 residues.

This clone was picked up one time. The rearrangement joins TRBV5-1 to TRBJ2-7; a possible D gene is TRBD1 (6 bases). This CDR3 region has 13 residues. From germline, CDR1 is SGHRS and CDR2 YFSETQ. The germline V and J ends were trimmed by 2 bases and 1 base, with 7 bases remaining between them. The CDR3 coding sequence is TGCGCCAGCAGCTTCACAGGGTCCTACGAGCAGTACTTC. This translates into CASSFTGSYEQYF.

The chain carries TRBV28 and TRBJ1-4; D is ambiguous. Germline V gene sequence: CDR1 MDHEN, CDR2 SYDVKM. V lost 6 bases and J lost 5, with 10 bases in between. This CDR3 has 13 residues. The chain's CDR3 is CASRRTGNEKLFF. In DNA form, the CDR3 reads TGTGCCAGCAGAAGGACTGGGAATGAAAAACTGTTTTTT. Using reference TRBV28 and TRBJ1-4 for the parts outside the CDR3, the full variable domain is DVKVTQSSRYLVKRTGEKVFLECVQDMDHENMFWYRQDPGLGLRLIYFSYDVKMKEKGDIPEGYSVSREKKERFSLILESASTNQTSMYLCASRRTGNEKLFFGSGTQLSVL.

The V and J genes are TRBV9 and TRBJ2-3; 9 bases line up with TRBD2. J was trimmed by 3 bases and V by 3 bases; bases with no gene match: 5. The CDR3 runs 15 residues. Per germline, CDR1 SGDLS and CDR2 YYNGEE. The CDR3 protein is CASSASGAGTDTQYF. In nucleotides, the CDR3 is TGTGCCAGCAGCGCTAGCGGGGCTGGGACAGATACGCAGTATTTT.

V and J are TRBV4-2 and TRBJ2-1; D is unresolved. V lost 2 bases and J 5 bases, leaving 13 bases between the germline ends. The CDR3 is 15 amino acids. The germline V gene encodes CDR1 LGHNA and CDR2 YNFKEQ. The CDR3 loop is CASSQKYGTHNEQFF. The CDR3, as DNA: TGTGCCAGCAGCCAAAAATACGGAACCCACAATGAGCAGTTCTTC.

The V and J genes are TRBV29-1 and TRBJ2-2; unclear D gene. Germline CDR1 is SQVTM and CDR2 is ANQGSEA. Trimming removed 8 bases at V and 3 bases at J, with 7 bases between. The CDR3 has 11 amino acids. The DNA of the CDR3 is TGCAGCTATCGGCACACCGGGGAGCTGTTTTTT. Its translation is CSYRHTGELFF.

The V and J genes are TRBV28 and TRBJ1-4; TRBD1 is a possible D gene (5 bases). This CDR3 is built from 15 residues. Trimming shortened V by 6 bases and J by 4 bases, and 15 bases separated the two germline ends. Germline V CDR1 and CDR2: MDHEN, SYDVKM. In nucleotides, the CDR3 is TGTGCCAGCAGGGGACGGTCGAGCTTTAATGAAAAACTGTTTTTT. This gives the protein CASRGRSSFNEKLFF. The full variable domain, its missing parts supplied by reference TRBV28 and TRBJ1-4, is DVKVTQSSRYLVKRTGEKVFLECVQDMDHENMFWYRQDPGLGLRLIYFSYDVKMKEKGDIPEGYSVSREKKERFSLILESASTNQTSMYLCASRGRSSFNEKLFFGSGTQLSVL.

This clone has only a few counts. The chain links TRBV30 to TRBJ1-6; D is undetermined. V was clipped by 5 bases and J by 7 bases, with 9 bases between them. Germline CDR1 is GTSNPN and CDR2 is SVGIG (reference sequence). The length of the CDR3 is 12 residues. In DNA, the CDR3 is TGTGCCTGGCAAAGGGAGAATTCACCCCTCCACTTT. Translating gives CAWQRENSPLHF.

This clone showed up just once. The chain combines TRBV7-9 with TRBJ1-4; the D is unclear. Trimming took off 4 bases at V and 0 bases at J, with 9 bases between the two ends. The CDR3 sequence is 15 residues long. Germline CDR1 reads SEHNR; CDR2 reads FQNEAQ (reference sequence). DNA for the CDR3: TGTGCCAGCAGCTCAAGCGGAACAACTAATGAAAAACTGTTTTTT. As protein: CASSSSGTTNEKLFF.